Sequencing of this TCR beta chain was carried out in a study of ipilimumab plus nivolumab after autologous stem cell transplantation (TCRdb year 2021). Looking at the study overall: The median number of doses that trial patients received was 5 for ipilimumab and under ten for nivolumab. Both primary refractory and relapsed disease were represented in the DLBCL cohort, where 18-month progression-free survival was around 84% and 29%, respectively. Patients with high-risk diffuse large B cell lymphoma, mature T cell lymphoma, or multiple myeloma undergoing autologous transplant were enrolled in the trial. The intent-to-treat population of the trial was made up of 35 to 40 patients. Study-level results and caveats: The authors stated that profiles of the T cell receptor repertoire, regulatory T cell phenotype and gut microbiota provided a biologic rationale for studying this approach further. The authors concluded that combined checkpoint inhibition appeared tolerable when used as consolidation after transplant.

For CDR1 and CDR2, the germline V gene (reference sequence) lists GTSNPN and SVGIG. Including cysteine and phenylalanine, the CDR3 has 11 amino acids. The entry retains the CDR3 DNA only, 33 bases that are in frame from base 1. V and J are truncated by 2 bases and 8 bases respectively, leaving an intervening sequence of 7 bases. Library creation used the immunoSEQ multiplex PCR assay. TCRdb retrieved this table from immuneACCESS and kept in-frame rearrangements only. Not all clones are present; in checked studies, unresolved V genes account for under half, and no reason is known for the remainder. The sample table contains about 20,000 clones; only one count was recorded for just under 75% of them. Around a quarter of the sample is held by the ten biggest clonotypes. Starting 14 to 28 days after the autologous transplant, patients began checkpoint therapy, which included ipilimumab at 1 mg/kg intravenously on day 1 of selected weeks. The nivolumab dose was 3 mg/kg intravenously, delivered on day 1 of weeks 1, 4, 7, 10, and every two weeks through week 26. Combined checkpoint inhibition with ipilimumab and nivolumab as consolidation after autologous stem cell transplantation was tested in a Phase Ib clinical trial.

Regarding this clone: Its antigen is currently not known. It has no much larger one-base neighbor in the sample; base qualities were not kept.

This TCR was sampled from a male donor with diffuse large B-cell lymphoma. The chain joins TRBV30 to TRBJ2-1; there is no confident call for the D gene. The source material was PBMCs, sampled in a trial of ipilimumab plus nivolumab as post-transplant consolidation. The bases read TGTGCCTGGAGTATAGCTGATGAGCAGTTCTTC. The encoded protein is CAWSIADEQFF.